The 19 T cell receptor delta chains reported below all come from one sample, sequenced in a study of gamma-delta chains in newborns, infants, children. TCRdb reanalyzed the reads using CATT. The repertoire has about 4,200 delta-chain clones, under 15% of them found once; the top ten carry 7.5% to 9.5%. Material: blood. The receptors derive from a child who was a newborn, infant or young child, either healthy, febrile or measles-vaccinated (not recorded which).

This clone was found a few times. A much larger clone lies a single base off, so this may be a read error. The sample has other DNA sequences that encode this CDR3 too. The chain couples TRDV2 to TRDJ3, with 10 bases lining up with TRDD3. The CDR3 length is 19 residues. CDR1 and CDR2 from the germline V gene are GEAIGNYY and EKD. Here the CDR3 DNA reads TGTGCCTGTGACCGACTGGGGGATCGTTCCTCCTGGGACACCCGACAGATGTTCTTC. Its protein product is CACDRLGDRSSWDTRQMFF.

This clone is large in the sample. Other DNA sequences from this sample encode an identical CDR3 as well. The chain joins TRDV2 to TRDJ3; tentatively, D is TRDD3 (6 bases). Trimming pared 0 bases from V and 0 bases from J, leaving 11 bases between. CDR3 length equals 18 residues. Germline V lookup: CDR1 GEAIGNYY, CDR2 EKD. The CDR3 bases are TGTGCCTGTGACACCGCTGGGGCCAGCTCCTGGGACACCCGACAGATGTTTTTC. Translation: CACDTAGASSWDTRQMFF.

Comment on this clone: One base separates it from a far larger clone, so it is likely a read error. The sample carries other DNA sequences with the same CDR3. This chain joins TRDV2 and TRDJ3; D ambiguous. The CDR3 extends over 20 amino acids. Germline values: CDR1 GEAIGNYY, CDR2 EKD. V was pared by 0 bases and J by 1 base, with 18 bases between. The CDR3 DNA reads TGTGCCTGTGACACCGTGGCTGGAACTCAGGGGTCCTGGGACACCCGACAGATGTTTTTC. This gives the protein CACDTVAGTQGSWDTRQMFF.

This clone was observed a few times. A much larger clone differs from this one at a single base, so this may be a read error. Within the sample, other DNA sequences also encode this same CDR3. The rearrangement uses TRDV2 and TRDJ3, with TRDD3 as a possible D gene (6 bases). Trimming stripped 0 bases from V and 0 bases from J, with 17 bases between. This CDR3 spans 20 amino acids. Germline V CDR1 and CDR2: GEAIGNYY, EKD. The CDR3 reads CACDTVLGPTLSWDTRQMFF. The CDR3 bases are TGTGCCTGTGACACCGTGCTGGGGCCTACCCTCTCCTGGGACACCCGACAGATGTTTTTC.

With regard to this clone: TCRdb assigns this DNA the protein of a much larger clone, which departs from its translation at residue 10; this likely reflects a read error, and the protein shown comes from translating the DNA. The chain joins TRDV2 to TRDJ1; possibly TRDD3 for D (5 bases). Trimming shortened V by 3 bases and J by 1 base, and 26 bases separated the two germline ends. Per germline, CDR1 GEAIGNYY and CDR2 EKD. CDR3 size: 19 residues. The CDR3 region has the DNA TGTGCCTGTGACCCTCTCGGTCAGGGGGGTACGGCCGCCACCGATAAACTCATCTTT. Protein product: CACDPLGQGGTAATDKLIF.

This clone was picked up a small number of times. This probably arose from a read error, given a far larger clone one base away. This same CDR3 is encoded by further DNA sequences in the sample. The chain combines TRDV2 with TRDJ3; 8 positions agree with TRDD3. The V gene's germline CDR1 is GEAIGNYY and CDR2 EKD. The CDR3 is 20 amino acids. The CDR3 sequence is CACDTVLGATSSWDTRQMFF. Written as DNA, the CDR3 is TGTGCCTGTGACACCGTACTGGGGGCCACGAGCTCCTGGGACACCCGGCAGATGTTTTTC.

As for this clone: TCRdb's entry gives the protein of a much larger clone, which mismatches this DNA's translation at residue 6, likely from a read error; the protein reported here is translated from the DNA. V usage is TRDV2 and J usage is TRDJ3; tentative D call: TRDD3 (6 bases). Germline V lookup: CDR1 GEAIGNYY, CDR2 EKD. The CDR3 is 17 amino acids. With 2 bases removed from V and 0 bases from J, the gap between germline ends came to 10 bases. In DNA form, the CDR3 reads TGTGCCTGTGACATACCGGGGGACTCCTGGGACACCCGACAGATGTTTTTC. Its protein product is CACDIPGDSWDTRQMFF.

Concerning this clone: This DNA's translation and the protein TCRdb lists, from a much larger clone, do not match at residue 6, likely due to a read error; the protein shown is translated from the DNA. The chain combines TRDV2 with TRDJ3; 10 positions agree with TRDD3. The J gene is absent in TCRdb and was assigned here via DNA matching to germline. The CDR3 consists of 19 residues. V lost 3 bases, J lost 2 bases, and 9 bases stayed unmatched. Germline-derived CDR1 and CDR2 are GEAIGNYY and EKD. The CDR3: CACDVRGDTRTWDTRQMFF. The CDR3 DNA reads TGTGCCTGTGACGTACGGGGGGATACGCGAACCTGGGACACCCGACAGATGTTTTTC.

This clone showed up just a few times. This may come from a read error, since a much larger clone is one base off. This CDR3 is also generated by other DNA sequences in the sample. DNA for the CDR3: TGTGCCTGTGACCCCGTACTGGGGGATACAAAAGCTTTGACAGCACAACTCTTCTTC. Protein product: CACDPVLGDTKALTAQLFF. V and J are TRDV2 and TRDJ2; TRDD3 agrees at 12 bases. From germline, CDR1 is GEAIGNYY and CDR2 EKD. The CDR3 covers 19 residues.

This clone has a handful of counts. A much larger clone differs by one base, so this may be a read error. The sample carries other DNA sequences with the same CDR3. The chain joins TRDV2 to TRDJ2; TRDD3 agrees at 13 bases. The CDR3 totals 16 residues. Germline-derived CDR1 and CDR2 are GEAIGNYY and EKD. The chain's CDR3 is CACDILGDTRAAQLFF. As DNA, the CDR3 is TGCGCCTGTGACATACTGGGGGATACGCGGGCAGCACAACTCTTCTTT.

Concerning this clone itself: TCRdb's protein, taken from a much larger clone, differs from this DNA's translation at residue 3, likely owing to a read error; the protein displayed comes from the DNA. V gene TRDV2 combines with J gene TRDJ1, with 7 bases matching TRDD3. Since TCRdb gives no J gene, matching the DNA to germline was used here to assign it. The germline V gene has CDR1 GEAIGNYY and CDR2 EKD. The CDR3 consists of 13 residues. The CDR3, as DNA: TGTGCCGGTGACTTTTTACTGGGGGATAAACTCATCTTT. Protein sequence: CAGDFLLGDKLIF.

By frequency in the sample, this clone is large (0.1 to 1%). Other DNA sequences from this sample encode an identical CDR3 as well. The V call is TRDV2, the J call TRDJ3, with 9 positions matching TRDD3. J gave up 0 bases and V 0 bases, and 5 bases lay outside the gene matches. There are 19 residues in the CDR3. Germline CDR1 and CDR2: GEAIGNYY and EKD. The CDR3 loop is CACDTGGYTSSWDTRQMFF. The DNA for the CDR3 is TGTGCCTGTGACACCGGGGGATACACTAGCTCCTGGGACACCCGACAGATGTTTTTC.

A note on this clone: This may be a read error: a much more frequent sequence differs by one nucleotide. The sample contains more than one DNA sequence encoding this CDR3. The chain joins TRDV2 to TRDJ1, with TRDD3 matching 11 bases. The CDR3 length is 21 residues. Germline loops: CDR1 GEAIGNYY, CDR2 EKD. CDR3 coding DNA: TGCGCCTGTGAGGGGGTGGCCAGGCCTCCCTCCCCGAGCTGGGGGATACATAAACTCATCTTT. Protein: CACEGVARPPSPSWGIHKLIF.

In regard to this clone: Possible read error: a much larger clone is one base away. Distinct nucleotide sequences in the sample also encode this CDR3. The chain recombines TRDV1 with TRDJ1; 10 nucleotides agree with TRDD3. CDR3 length: 16 residues. Germline values: CDR1 TSWWSYY, CDR2 QGS. CDR3 in amino acids: CALGPVLGDYTDKLIF. Here the CDR3 DNA reads TGCGCTCTTGGGCCCGTACTGGGGGATTACACCGATAAACTCATCTTT.

For this clone: A far bigger clonotype differs at one base, so this is likely a read error. This specimen includes other DNA sequences encoding the same CDR3. The chain combines TRDV2 with TRDJ1, with 7 bases fitting TRDD3. The V segment lost 2 bases and the J segment 0 bases; nucleotides outside the gene matches: 5. Germline loops: CDR1 GEAIGNYY, CDR2 EKD. The CDR3 totals 15 residues. In DNA, the CDR3 is TGTGCCTGTGACAAGCTGGGGGCCGACACCGATAAACTCATCTTT. This sequence encodes CACDKLGADTDKLIF.

Comments on this clone: With a much larger clone just one base away, this may be a read error. The same CDR3 can be traced to other DNA sequences in this sample. The genes are TRDV2 and TRDJ1; 9 bases are shared with TRDD3. The CDR3 contains 16 residues. Germline assignment: CDR1 GEAIGNYY and CDR2 EKD. The CDR3 is CACDSLLGEYTDKLIF. The CDR3 bases are TGCGCCTGTGACTCTTTACTGGGGGAGTACACCGATAAACTCATCTTT.

A remark on this clone: A much more abundant neighbour one base away suggests this may be a read error. Other DNA sequences in this sample translate to the same CDR3. This chain uses TRDV2 with TRDJ3; 7 positions match TRDD3. This CDR3 spans 20 amino acids. CDR1 and CDR2 from the germline V gene are GEAIGNYY and EKD. CDR3 bases: TGTGCCTGCGACACCCTCTTCGGGGGATCGCACTCCTGGGACACCCGACAGATGTTTTTC. Translation gives CACDTLFGGSHSWDTRQMFF.

Remarks on this clone: A clone one base away is much larger, so this may be a read error. CDR3 residues: CALGEKRILKFGDSPYTDKLIF. CDR3 DNA sequence: TGTGCTCTTGGGGAAAAAAGGATCCTAAAGTTCGGGGATAGCCCGTACACGGATAAACTCATCTTT. No V gene was called, and the J gene is TRDJ1; the DNA was not compared with TRDD3, the D call given in the table. The CDR3 is 22 residues long.

This clone is classed as medium-sized. The sample carries other DNA sequences with the same CDR3. The chain couples TRDV2 to TRDJ3, with 7 bases identical to TRDD3. Unmatched junction bases numbered 6, after V lost 2 bases and J lost 0 bases. Germline V gene lookup returns CDR1 GEAIGNYY and CDR2 EKD. The CDR3 runs 18 residues. CDR3 in DNA: TGTGCCTGTGACAATACTGGGGCAAGCTCCTGGGACACCCGACAGATGTTTTTC. Translating it yields CACDNTGASSWDTRQMFF.